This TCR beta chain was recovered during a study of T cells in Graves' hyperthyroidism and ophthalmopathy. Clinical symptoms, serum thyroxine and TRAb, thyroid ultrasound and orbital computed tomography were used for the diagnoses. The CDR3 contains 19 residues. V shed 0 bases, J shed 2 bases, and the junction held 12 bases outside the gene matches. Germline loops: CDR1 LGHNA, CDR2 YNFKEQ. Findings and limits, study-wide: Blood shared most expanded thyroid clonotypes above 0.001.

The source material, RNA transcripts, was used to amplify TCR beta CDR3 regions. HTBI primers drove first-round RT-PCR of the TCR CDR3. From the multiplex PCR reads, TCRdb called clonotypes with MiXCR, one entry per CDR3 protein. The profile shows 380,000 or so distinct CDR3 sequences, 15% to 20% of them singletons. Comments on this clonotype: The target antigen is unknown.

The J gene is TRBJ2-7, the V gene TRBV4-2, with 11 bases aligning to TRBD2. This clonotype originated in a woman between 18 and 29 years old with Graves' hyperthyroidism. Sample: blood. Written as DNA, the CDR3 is TGTGCCAGCAGCCAAGATGGGCTAGCGGGGGGTTCACCCGCCTACGAGCAGTACTTC. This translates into CASSQDGLAGGSPAYEQYF.